The 14 T cell receptor beta chains below come from one sample, sequenced in a study of T cell repertoires in cytomegalovirus infection. Using its own MiXCR run on the reads, TCRdb lists one record per CDR3 protein. The data contain about 130,000 distinct CDR3 sequences, less than 9.5% of them singletons. The sequencing input was PBMCs. The receptors derive from a human donor in good health (CMV status not recorded). Some clones in this sample may be carry-over from other donors' samples.

In its sample, this clonotype was seen many times. The chain combines TRBV5-6 with TRBJ1-1, with D unresolved. The V gene lost 2 bases and the J gene lost 2 bases, with 22 bases spanning the gap. Per germline, CDR1 SGHDT and CDR2 YYEEEE. The length of the CDR3 is 18 residues. The CDR3, as DNA: TGTGCCAGCAGCTTCTCCCCCTTTTTGCGGCAGACAAACACTGAAGCTTTCTTT. It encodes CASSFSPFLRQTNTEAFF.

This clonotype appeared many times. This rearrangement joins TRBV7-8 to TRBJ2-1, with D perhaps matching TRBD2 (7 bases). The ends were cut back, 1 base at V and 6 bases at J, with 16 bases in the middle. This CDR3 is 16 amino acids long. The germline CDR1 and CDR2 sequences are SGHVS and FQNEAQ. The CDR3 bases are TGTGCCAGCAGCTTAGTAGGGGGGGCCGTCCCCAATGAGCAGTTCTTC. Residues: CASSLVGGAVPNEQFF.

This clonotype was seen at least ten times. The CDR3 region has the DNA TGTGCCAGCAGCTTAGTTGGTCCATTTCTGGAGACCCAGTACTTC. Amino acids: CASSLVGPFLETQYF. The V and J genes are TRBV7-6 and TRBJ2-5; D not certain. Germline loops: CDR1 SGHVS, CDR2 FNYEAQ. This CDR3 contains 15 residues. V lost 1 base to trimming and J lost 5 bases, with 14 bases between them.

This chain connects TRBV20-1 to TRBJ1-4; D is unresolved. The CDR3 has 14 amino acids. From germline, CDR1 is DFQATT and CDR2 SNEGSKA (reference sequence). Trimming took 6 bases from V and 6 from J, leaving 17 bases between them. The CDR3 reads CSATDPRTDEKLFF. The CDR3 DNA is TGCAGTGCGACTGACCCACGGACTGATGAAAAACTGTTTTTT.

This clonotype was observed at least ten times. The CDR3 here is CASSLIREAYGYTF. In nucleotides, the CDR3 is TGTGCCAGCAGTTTGATAAGGGAAGCCTATGGCTACACCTTC. V and J are TRBV12-3 or TRBV12-4 and TRBJ1-2; no reliable D call. The CDR3 consists of 14 residues. V lost 3 bases and J 4 bases, leaving 12 bases between the germline ends.

This clonotype came up many times. CDR3 sequence reads: CASRVTSTDTQYF. The CDR3 coding sequence is TGTGCCAGCAGGGTAACTAGCACAGATACGCAGTATTTT. V gene TRBV6-1 combines with J gene TRBJ2-3; D is ambiguous. Germline CDR1 MNHNS, CDR2 SASEGT. The length of the CDR3 is 13 residues. Trimming took off 6 bases at V and 0 bases at J, with 7 bases between the two ends.

The V and J genes are TRBV29-1 and TRBJ1-1, with TRBD1 as a possible D gene (5 bases). V was trimmed by 7 bases and J by 4 bases, leaving 16 bases between them. Germline V gene sequence: CDR1 SQVTM, CDR2 ANQGSEA. There are 13 residues in the CDR3. For the CDR3, the DNA is TGCAGCGGGGCCCAACGGGGGGGCACTGAAGCTTTCTTT. Encoded protein: CSGAQRGGTEAFF. Filled out from reference TRBV29-1 and TRBJ1-1, the complete variable domain reads SAVISQKPSRDICQRGTSLTIQCQVDSQVTMMFWYRQQPGQSLTLIATANQGSEATYESGFVIDKFPISRPNLTFSTLTVSNMSPEDSSIYLCSGAQRGGTEAFFGQGTRLTVV.

This clonotype was seen many times. The gene calls are TRBV5-1 and TRBJ2-3; 8 bases agree with TRBD2. The CDR3 totals 15 residues. V lost 4 bases and J lost 4; bases outside the gene matches: 8. Germline CDR1 is SGHRS and CDR2 is YFSETQ. The CDR3 bases are TGCGCCAGCAGCCTCAGACTAGCGTTGGCAGATACGCAGTATTTT. This gives the protein CASSLRLALADTQYF. The full variable domain, its missing parts supplied by reference TRBV5-1 and TRBJ2-3, is KAGVTQTPRYLIKTRGQQVTLSCSPISGHRSVSWYQQTPGQGLQFLFEYFSETQRNKGNFPGRFSGRQFSNSRSEMNVSTLELGDSALYLCASSLRLALADTQYFGPGTRLTVL.

On this clonotype: As the CDR3 is not closed by the conserved phenylalanine or tryptophan, this likely results from a read error. The CDR3 region is CSARGGRGIGGAADEQFL. Here the CDR3 DNA reads TGCAGTGCTCGTGGGGGCAGGGGAATAGGGGGTGCCGCGGATGAGCAGTTCCTC. The rearrangement joins TRBV20-1 to TRBJ2-1; maybe TRBD1 (6 bases). V lost 5 bases and J lost 8, with 31 bases in between. The CDR3 totals 18 residues. The germline CDR1 and CDR2 sequences are DFQATT and SNEGSKA (reference sequence).

By sample share, this clonotype is medium-sized. The genes are TRBV7-2 and TRBJ2-3; 7 bases are shared with TRBD1. Per germline, CDR1 SGHTA and CDR2 FQGNSA. The CDR3 has 13 residues. V was clipped by 5 bases and J by 6 bases; unmatched bases: 5. CDR3 region: CASSRQGADTQYF. In nucleotides, the CDR3 is TGTGCCAGCAGCCGACAGGGTGCGGATACGCAGTATTTT.

V usage is TRBV20-1 and J usage is TRBJ1-1; the D gene is possibly TRBD1 (5 bases). The germline gives CDR1 DFQATT, CDR2 SNEGSKA (reference sequence). The CDR3 length is 14 residues. Trimming left V 1 base short and J 0 bases short, with 9 bases between. CDR3 sequence: CSARVRGLNTEAFF. In DNA form, the CDR3 reads TGCAGTGCTAGAGTAAGGGGTCTGAACACTGAAGCTTTCTTT.

This clonotype was seen ten or more times. V is TRBV6-6 and J is TRBJ1-6, with D perhaps TRBD1 (5 bases). The V gene's germline CDR1 is MNHNY and CDR2 SVGAGI (reference sequence). The V and J ends lost 5 bases and 8 bases respectively, with 13 bases between them. This CDR3 is 14 amino acids long. Here the CDR3 DNA reads TGTGCCAGCAGTGCGCGGGGCGTAGATTCACCCCTCCACTTT. This gives the protein CASSARGVDSPLHF.

Many counts were recorded for this clonotype. This rearrangement joins TRBV12-5 to TRBJ1-6; 7 bases map to TRBD1. With V trimmed by 6 bases and J by 7 bases, 6 bases remained unmatched. Germline CDR1 LGHNT, CDR2 FRNRAP. The CDR3 consists of 14 residues. The DNA for the CDR3 is TGTGCTAGTGGAACCGGGACAGAGAATTCACCCCTCCACTTT. Protein product: CASGTGTENSPLHF.

The table lists this clonotype with a count of one. A junction end diverges from the germline sequence, so it may reflect a read error. The rearrangement joins TRBV28 to TRBJ1-4, with D unresolved. This CDR3 spans 16 amino acids. CDR1 MDHEN and CDR2 SYDVKM come from the germline V gene. The DNA of the CDR3 is TGTGCCAGAAGTTTTTGGGATGGAGCAACTAATGAAAAACTGTTTTTT. Its protein product is CARSFWDGATNEKLFF.